Listed below are T cell receptor beta chains from one sample, sequenced in a study of radiation and T cells in renal cell carcinoma. Sequencing used immunoSEQ multiplex PCR; TCRdb keeps in-frame clones, though not all of them. Among around 75,000 clones listed, 82% were seen once. The sequenced sample was blood, obtained from a patient whose treatment included radiotherapy and nephrectomy. These receptor sequences come from a man aged 55 to 70 with renal cell carcinoma. Each CDR3 is given with its conserved first and last residue. D genes are given only for firm matches. Size values are once, few and many counts, or a class for expanded clones, and some rows have none.

clone size	V gene	D gene	J gene	CDR3 DNA	CDR3 protein
-	TRBV14	-	TRBJ2-1	TGTGCCAGCAGCCAAGAGCTGAACAATGAGCAGTTCTTC	CASSQELNNEQFF
-	TRBV27	-	TRBJ1-4	TGTGCCAGCAGTTTATTGGTATGGGCTAATGAAAAACTGTTTTTT	CASSLLVWANEKLFF
few	TRBV6-6	-	TRBJ1-5	TGTGCCAGCAGTATACAGGGCAGGGTTGGCAATCAGCCCCAGCATTTT	CASSIQGRVGNQPQHF
-	TRBV7-6	-	TRBJ2-5	TGTGCCAGCAGCTTAGCGCGGACATACCAAGAGACCCAGTACTTC	CASSLARTYQETQYF
-	TRBV7-8	-	TRBJ2-7	TGTGCCAGCAGCTTAGCGCCTTACGAGCAGTACTTC	CASSLAPYEQYF
-	TRBV5-1	-	TRBJ2-3	TGCGCCAGCAGCTTCCGGGGGCCCACAGATACGCAGTATTTT	CASSFRGPTDTQYF
-	TRBV4-3	TRBD1	TRBJ2-1	TGCGCCAGCAGCCAAGCGTTACAGGGGGCGCTCAATGAGCAGTTCTTC	CASSQALQGALNEQFF
once	TRBV5-8	-	TRBJ2-1	TGTGCCAGCTTTGAGGGGGGTGAGCAGTTCTTC	CASFEGGEQFF
-	TRBV28	-	TRBJ1-2	TGTGCCAGCAGTTTGGGGTGGGGCTACACCTTC	CASSLGWGYTF
-	TRBV4-1	-	TRBJ1-1	TGCGCCAGCAGCCAAGAGCCTCGCGGGCTGAACACTGAAGCTTTCTTT	CASSQEPRGLNTEAFF
-	TRBV27	-	TRBJ1-5	TGTGCCAGCAGTTCGACCGGCCCAAATCAGCCCCAGCATTTT	CASSSTGPNQPQHF
few	TRBV9	-	TRBJ2-4	TGTGCCAGCAGCGTAGGGGCACTAGCCAAAAACATTCAGTACTTC	CASSVGALAKNIQYF
-	TRBV6-4	-	TRBJ2-1	TGTGCCAGCAGCGGAGGCCCTTACGACAATGAGCAGTTCTTC	CASSGGPYDNEQFF
-	TRBV18	-	TRBJ1-2	TGTGCCAGCTCACCACCGGGGGATTATGGCTACACCTTC	CASSPPGDYGYTF